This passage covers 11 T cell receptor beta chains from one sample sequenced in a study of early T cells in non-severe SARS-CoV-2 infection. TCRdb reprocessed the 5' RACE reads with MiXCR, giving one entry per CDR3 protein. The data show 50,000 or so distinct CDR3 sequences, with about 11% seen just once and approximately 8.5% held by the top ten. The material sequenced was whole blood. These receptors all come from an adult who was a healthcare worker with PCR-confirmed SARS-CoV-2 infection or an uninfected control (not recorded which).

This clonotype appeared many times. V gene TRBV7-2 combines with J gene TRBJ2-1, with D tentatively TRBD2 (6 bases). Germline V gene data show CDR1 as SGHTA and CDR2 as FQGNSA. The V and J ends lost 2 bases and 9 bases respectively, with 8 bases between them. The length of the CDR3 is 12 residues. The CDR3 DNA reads TGTGCCAGCAGCTTATATAGCGGTGAGCAGTTCTTC. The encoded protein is CASSLYSGEQFF.

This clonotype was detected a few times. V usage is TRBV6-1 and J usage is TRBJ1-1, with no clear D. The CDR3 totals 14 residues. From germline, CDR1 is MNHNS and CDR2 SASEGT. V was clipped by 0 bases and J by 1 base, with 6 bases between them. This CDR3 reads CASSEAPGNTEAFF. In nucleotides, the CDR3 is TGTGCCAGCAGTGAAGCCCCGGGGAACACTGAAGCTTTCTTT.

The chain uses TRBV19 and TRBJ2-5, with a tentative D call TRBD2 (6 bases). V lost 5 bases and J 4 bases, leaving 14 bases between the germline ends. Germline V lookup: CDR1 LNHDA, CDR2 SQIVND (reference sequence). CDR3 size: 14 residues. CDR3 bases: TGTGCCAGTAGTGCGGGACCCCATGGAGAGACCCAGTACTTC. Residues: CASSAGPHGETQYF.

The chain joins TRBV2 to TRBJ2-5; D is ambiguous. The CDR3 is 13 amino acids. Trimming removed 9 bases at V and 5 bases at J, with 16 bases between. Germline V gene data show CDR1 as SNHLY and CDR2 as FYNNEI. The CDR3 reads CASRRDVEETQYF. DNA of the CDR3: TGTGCCAGTCGACGAGATGTAGAGGAGACCCAGTACTTC.

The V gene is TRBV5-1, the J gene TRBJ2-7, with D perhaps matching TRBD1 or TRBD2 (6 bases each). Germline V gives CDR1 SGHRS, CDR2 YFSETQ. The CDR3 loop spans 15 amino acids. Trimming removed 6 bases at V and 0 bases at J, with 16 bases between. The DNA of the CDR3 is TGCGCCAGCACCCCAGGGTCGGGGGCCTCCTACGAGCAGTACTTC. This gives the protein CASTPGSGASYEQYF.

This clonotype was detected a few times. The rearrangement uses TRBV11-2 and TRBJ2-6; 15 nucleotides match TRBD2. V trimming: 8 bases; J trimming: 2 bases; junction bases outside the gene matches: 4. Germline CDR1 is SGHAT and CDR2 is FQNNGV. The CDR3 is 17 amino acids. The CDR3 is CASRRTSGGAGANVLTF. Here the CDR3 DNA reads TGTGCCAGCCGCCGGACTAGCGGGGGGGCTGGGGCCAACGTCCTGACTTTC.

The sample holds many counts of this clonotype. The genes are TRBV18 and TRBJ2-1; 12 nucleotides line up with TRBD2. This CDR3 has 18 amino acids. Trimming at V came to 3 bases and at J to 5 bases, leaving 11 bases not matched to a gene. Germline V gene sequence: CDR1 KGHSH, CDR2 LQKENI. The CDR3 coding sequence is TGTGCCAGCTCACCCCCCTCTAGACTAGCGGGAGTCAACAATGAGCAGTTCTTC. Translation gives CASSPPSRLAGVNNEQFF.

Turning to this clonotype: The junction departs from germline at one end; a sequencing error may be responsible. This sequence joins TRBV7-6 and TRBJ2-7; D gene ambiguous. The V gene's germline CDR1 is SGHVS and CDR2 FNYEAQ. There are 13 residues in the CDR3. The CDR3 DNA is TGTGCCGGCAGCTCTGACACCTTCAGCGAGCAGTACTTC. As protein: CAGSSDTFSEQYF.

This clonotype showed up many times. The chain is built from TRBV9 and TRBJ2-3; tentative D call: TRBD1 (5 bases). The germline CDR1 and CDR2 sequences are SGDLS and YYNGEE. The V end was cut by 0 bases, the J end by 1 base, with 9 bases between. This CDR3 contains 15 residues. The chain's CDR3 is CASSVVGAGTDTQYF. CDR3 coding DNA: TGTGCCAGCAGCGTAGTAGGGGCGGGCACAGATACGCAGTATTTT.

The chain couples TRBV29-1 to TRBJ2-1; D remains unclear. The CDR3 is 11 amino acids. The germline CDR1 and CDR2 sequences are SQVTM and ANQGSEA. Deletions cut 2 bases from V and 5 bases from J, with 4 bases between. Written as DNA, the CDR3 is TGCAGCGTTGAATGGCACAATGAGCAGTTCTTC. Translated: CSVEWHNEQFF.

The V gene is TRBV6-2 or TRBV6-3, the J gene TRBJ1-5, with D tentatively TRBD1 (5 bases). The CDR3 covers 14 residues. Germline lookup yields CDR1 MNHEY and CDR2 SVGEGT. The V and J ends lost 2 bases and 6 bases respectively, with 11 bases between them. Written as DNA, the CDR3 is TGTGCCAGCAGTTACATCGGGGGGAGTCAGCCCCAGCATTTT. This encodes CASSYIGGSQPQHF.